This T cell receptor (beta chain) was obtained from a study of blood T cells in healthy people across ages (dated by TCRdb to 2013 to 2016). Concerning the study at large: In model experiments, template switching captured roughly one uniquely barcoded TCR beta cDNA molecule for every two T cells. To track age-related changes in TCR beta repertoire diversity, the study relied on deep sequencing normalized with unique cDNA molecular identifiers. Donors were grouped into four age groups: young (average roughly 15 years), middle-aged (39), aged (around 60) and long-lived (over 80). To avoid experimental bias, donors of different ages were spread randomly across the sequencing lanes. For two donors (one aged 18 to 30 and one aged 80 or older), the study analyzed two additional independent replicas of 1 million unique cDNA reads from the same blood draw. Results the study describes overall, beyond this receptor: There was a strong correlation between observed TCR beta diversity and the percentage of naive T cells measured by flow cytometry. As age increased, observed TCR beta diversity per million T cells dropped in a roughly linear way, and a significant reduction was already evident by age about 36. Conclusive comparison of naive and antigen-experienced compartments was prevented by the profiling of bulk unsorted PBMCs. Estimates of total diversity based on one million sequenced T cells were considered lower bounds and underestimates. Compared with the aged group, the long-lived group had more naive CD4+ T cells, fewer expanded clones and increased TCR diversity, a pattern suggesting age selection. The CMV infection status of donors was not known, potentially confounding age-related changes in expanded clonotypes.

The donors were about 40 Caucasian individuals from Russia, aged roughly 6 to 100 years, who were systemically healthy. Each donor gave 8.5 to 10 milliliters of peripheral blood, collected into EDTA-treated Vacutainer tubes. Ficoll-Paque density-gradient centrifugation was used to isolate PBMCs, with at least 7 million per sample. Trizol reagent was used to extract total RNA from PBMCs, with at least 6 micrograms per sample. The percentages of naive CD45RAhigh/CD27high T cells were determined by flow cytometry on a PBMC aliquot from every donor. Receptor libraries were prepared by 5' RACE. Sequencing took place on an Illumina HiSeq 2500. The second PCR ran for about 6 to 12 cycles and used a J-beta primer mix along with a sample-barcoded 5' primer. A unique molecular identifier was introduced onto each TCR beta cDNA molecule by a template-switch 5' adaptor carrying 12 random nucleotides. Each sample yielded at least 2.5 million CDR3-containing paired-end reads. All of the RNA was converted into first-strand cDNA using the Mint cDNA synthesis kit, with a TRBC-specific oligonucleotide serving as the primer. After uracil-DNA glycosylase treatment, a first 18-cycle PCR used universal primers M1SS and BC2_uni_R on all cDNA. The published analysis was carried out like this. For normalization, 1 million high-quality reads were randomly selected from each sample, with every read carrying a distinct molecular identifier. Instead of being binned into consensus sequences, reads that shared molecular identifiers were thrown out. MiTCR, set to a Q25 quality threshold and the strictest error-elimination algorithm, was used for CDR3 identification, clonotype clustering and error correction. A nonparametric unseen species model with Euler transformation was used to estimate a lower bound on total TCR beta diversity. Starting from the raw public reads, TCRdb applied fastp trimming at Q25, assembled clones with MiXCR and retained in-frame beta chains. Entries are consolidated by CDR3 protein sequence, retaining the most common genes and DNA. What appears here as the V and J calls and clone size reflects TCRdb's work, not the paper's. The sample table shows about 1.5 million distinct CDR3 sequences, and less than 45% are seen once. Around 4% of the sample rests with the top ten.

V is pared back by 1 base and J by 8 bases, with 8 bases lying between the germline termini. Sequences SNHLY (CDR1) and FYNNEI (CDR2) are obtained from the germline V gene. The CDR3 has 12 amino acids, counting the end cysteine and phenylalanine. The only DNA kept is the CDR3, 36 bases in frame from the first base. Notes on this clonotype: It has no known antigen specificity. No much larger clonotype is one base removed from it; base qualities were not supplied.

This receptor was taken from a woman aged 18-30 years in good health. Specimen: blood. The chain is encoded by TRBV2 joined to TRBJ1-2; the D segment cannot be called with confidence. In nucleotides, the sequence is TGTGCCAGCAGTGAAGGTCTCCAGGGCTACACCTTC. The resulting protein is CASSEGLQGYTF.